This TCR beta chain appears in the sequencing data of a study of OX40 agonist ivuxolimab in advanced cancers. Looking at the study overall: Intravenous ivuxolimab at 0.01 to 10 mg/kg was given to patients every 2 weeks. Anti-PD-1, anti-PD-L1 or anti-CTLA-4 therapy given earlier was allowed, and roughly 40% had some.

This CDR3 contains 15 residues. Per the germline V gene, CDR1 is MNHGY and CDR2 is SVAAGI. The V end was cut by 4 bases, the J end by 9 bases, with 16 bases between. The study, taken as a whole, reports: Among the lowest peripheral clonal expansion occurred in 0.1-3.0 mg/kg partial responders.

Concerning this clone: Its target is unknown.

Profiling relied on immunoSEQ multiplex PCR, and the TCRdb table lists in-frame clones only, not all of them. The table includes roughly 25,000 clones, over 60% detected once. The chain recombines TRBV6-9 with TRBJ1-6; tentative D call: TRBD1 (5 bases). Sequenced material: CD4+ or CD8+ T cells sorted from blood, taken in a trial of the OX40 agonist ivuxolimab. This TCR was recovered from an adult with an advanced solid tumor such as melanoma, head and neck, liver or kidney cancer. CDR3 protein: CASSSTQGRVSPLHF. Here the CDR3 DNA reads TGTGCCAGCAGTTCGACGCAGGGAAGAGTTTCACCCCTCCACTTT.